This T cell receptor beta chain appears in the sequencing data of a study of cytomegalovirus exposure and HLA in healthy donors (dated by TCRdb to 2015 to 2018). For context, the study as a whole: According to an earlier analysis of a few hundred of the donors, about 179 million T cells yielded some 110 million unique TCR beta sequences and less than 300 Gb of sequence data. An early release covering roughly 580 HLA-typed donors comprised 300 to 350 gigabases of sequencing data and some 79 million unique TCR sequences. Of the 300 to 450 genotyped donors, roughly 80% fell in the genetic ancestry cluster associated with self-reported Caucasian donors. The study was designed to test whether signatures of past pathogen exposure could be identified by cataloging public T cell receptors. The study used immunosequencing to profile the T cell repertoires of 670 or so subjects and linked those repertoires to cytomegalovirus serostatus. A separate validation cohort of approximately 120 different subjects was used in addition to the 666-subject first cohort. The study combined high-throughput TCR immunosequencing, statistical association of individual TCRs with disease status, and machine learning to predict cytomegalovirus infection status. To study patterns of TCR occurrence, a later analysis re-analyzed previously published TCR beta repertoires from 500 to 850 donors and added high-resolution HLA genotyping. The later analysis used no new phenotypic data to find candidate immune exposures, relying instead on TCR beta sequences and their occurrence across donors. An earlier analysis of some 500 of the donors applied high-throughput TCR beta sequencing to assess whether each TCR beta V gene segment acted as functional or pseudogenic. Donor age, sex, ethnicity and CMV serostatus were compiled alongside the repertoire data. A later genetic analysis took genome-wide SNP genotypes for about three fifths of the 666 donors and used that subset as a discovery cohort. All discovery cohort repertoires had been generated on a single sequencing platform. Class I and class II HLA loci were covered by the typing at four-digit resolution. The number of donors typed differed by locus, with roughly 629-640 for A, B, C, DRB1 and DQB1, around 520 for DQA1, some 570 for DPA1, and some 440 for DPB1. About five DR-DQ haplotypes were handled as single units for association and clustering because linkage in the cohort was strong. On average, roughly 200,000 unique TCR beta nucleotide sequences were sequenced per donor among several hundred genotyped donors of the cohort, with roughly 18% of those sequences being non-productive. Broader findings and caveats from the paper: An association between a missense DCLRE1C variant and V-gene and J-gene trimming of TCR beta chains was found in a later genetic analysis and replicated in an independent cohort. The cohort was sequenced for TCR beta chains only, and without alpha or paired-chain data the features that could be detected were limited. Linkage disequilibrium might explain the correlated functional status among segregating V segments, but an unknown experimental factor could not be ruled out. HLA typing was unavailable for some donors at each locus, so association tests used only the typed subset. The study listed 164 TCR beta chains as associated with cytomegalovirus. In a later analysis, 15,000 to 20,000 TCR beta sequences were associated with specific HLA alleles at a false discovery rate of 0.05. The only immune exposure information available for the cohort was CMV serostatus. In a later analysis, several top co-occurrence clusters were reported to appear linked to parvovirus B19, influenza, CMV and Epstein-Barr virus. A further reported finding was that TCR beta sequences accurately predicted the HLA-A and HLA-B alleles for most subjects in the first cohort. A cluster of highly shared sequence variants was judged likely to represent a technical artifact of the sequencing pipeline. In vitro tests confirmed that a few of the cytomegalovirus-associated TCR beta chains recognize cytomegalovirus antigens. A later genetic analysis reported fewer N-insertions in productive TCRs among donors in an Asian-associated ancestry cluster than the roughly 620-donor mean. While some public TCRs were present in many individuals, most TCR sequences turned up only very rarely across donors. When HLA alleles, especially DR and DQ, strongly co-occurred, attributing TCR associations to individual alleles was difficult. Roughly uniform sequencing depth across donors was assumed in presence/absence analyses, although this assumption may not hold. According to a later analysis, most CMV-associated TCR beta chains appeared to be HLA-restricted, and the HLA associations seemed to be driven largely by CMV exposure. Because the 87-base-pair reads could not distinguish some IMGT-functional V segments, including TRBV6-2 and TRBV6-3, those segments were excluded. The classifier was reported to diagnose cytomegalovirus status with high specificity and sensitivity in both the original and validation cohorts. The authors suggested that the approach could potentially be extended to other disease states and immunological phenotypes. In a later analysis, TCR association rates were found to vary across HLA loci, with the most associated TCRs seen for DRB1 alleles and the fewest for HLA-C alleles. A later analysis found that HLA-associated TCR beta chains were more clonally expanded and had lower generation probabilities than equally common non-associated chains. Broadly in line with IMGT annotations, most TCR beta V segments showed up in productive rearrangements about 90% or about 30% of the time in an earlier analysis of several hundred of the donors. Approximately 18 rarely observed V segments, including chromosome 9 orphons, were excluded from the earlier analysis of approximately 600 of the donors because counts were too low.

Libraries were prepared through the immunoSEQ multiplex PCR assay. The multiplex PCR relied on a mix of 60 forward primers for TCR Vbeta segments and 13 reverse primers for TCR Jbeta segments. A multiplex PCR assay on genomic DNA amplified the CDR3 region of rearranged TCR beta genes. On the Illumina HiSeq System, the amplified TCR beta libraries were sequenced as 87-base-pair reads. On the study's bioinformatics: Across the 670 or so repertoires, a later analysis counted 75 million to 90 million unique TCR beta chains, approximately 12 million of which were shared by at least two donors. To remove PCR and sequencing errors, raw reads were error-corrected and collapsed into unique sequences using a nearest-neighbor algorithm that merged closely related sequences. V, D and J gene segments were assigned by aligning CDR3 sequences to IMGT reference sequences. For a sequence to be retained, a match of at least six nucleotides to both a V gene segment and a J gene segment was required. A rearrangement was called productive if the CDR3 had no stop codons and remained in frame with V and J, and every other rearrangement was called non-productive. CDR3 was defined according to IMGT convention as the region running from the second conserved V-encoded cysteine to the conserved J-encoded phenylalanine. Sequences without an unambiguous match to a single V gene segment were excluded from the earlier analysis of several hundred of the donors. In an earlier analysis of approximately 590 of the donors, V segments were called functional above 56.7% productive rearrangements and were called segregating when the between-donor standard deviation exceeded 5%. To diagnose cytomegalovirus status from the catalog of TCR beta chain sequences, a statistical classification framework was built. In a later analysis, TCR nucleotide sequences were compared against IMGT/GENE-DB human TR gene sequences so that V and J genes could be assigned. Using the TCRdist pipeline, a later analysis assigned CDR3 sequences along with most-parsimonious VDJ recombination scenarios. A later analysis defined each TCR beta chain by its CDR3 amino acid sequence plus V-gene family, and excluded reads lacking a unique V-gene family. To address suspected cross-contamination and a sequencing artifact, a later analysis removed approximately 590 highly shared, low-generation-probability nucleotide sequences. In a later analysis, a clonal expansion index was calculated for each public chain from normalized within-repertoire ranks of inferred template counts. In a later analysis, generation probabilities were computed with a VDJ recombination model fitted to out-of-frame rearrangements, and the resulting probabilities were checked against IGoR. A later analysis scored TCR-TCR, TCR-HLA and TCR-CMV co-occurrence with hypergeometric tests, applying a repertoire-size bias correction to TCR pairs. A later analysis estimated false discovery rates by permuting HLA or CMV assignments 20 times. A later analysis grouped co-occurring TCRs with DBSCAN, adding TCRdist sequence similarity when clustering within HLA-allele-positive subsets. Co-occurrence clustering excluded repertoires with fewer than 30,000 or more than 120,000 public chains, plus five with anomalous nucleotide sharing. TCRdb retrieved this table from immuneACCESS and kept in-frame rearrangements only. Not all clones are present; in checked studies, unresolved V genes account for under half, and no reason is known for the remainder. Clonal size and the V and J genes are those of that table, whereas D and trimming came from the DNA. This sample holds 130,000 or so clones; 88% were observed only once. Of the sample, around 0.51% falls within the top ten clones.

Inclusive of the bounding cysteine and phenylalanine, the CDR3 is 16 residues long. Solely the CDR3 DNA is kept, with 48 bases framed from the first base. Trimming takes 4 bases from V and 2 bases from J, and the germline ends sit 18 bases apart. From the germline V gene (reference sequence), CDR1 is SGHKS and CDR2 is YYEKEE. The cohort was made up of about 610 healthy bone marrow donors. All cohort members were sampled while nominally healthy, although unrecorded immune exposures were likely present. The donor tested CMV seronegative and was one of the 352 seronegative cohort members. A peripheral blood sample was collected from each donor, and TCR beta sequencing was performed on peripheral blood mononuclear cells. The Qiagen DNeasy Blood Extraction Kit was used to extract genomic DNA from the blood cell samples. The count of this clone is one. The specificity of this receptor is unknown. The record has no base qualities; no much larger clone is one base away.

The V and J segments used are TRBV5-5 and TRBJ2-5, with the D gene uncertain. This TCR came from a woman aged 35 to 49 in good health and CMV-seronegative. The material sequenced was PBMCs. The nucleotides are TGTGCCAGCAGCCACTACGTGGGTCCTATGCAAGAGACCCAGTACTTC. Protein translation: CASSHYVGPMQETQYF.